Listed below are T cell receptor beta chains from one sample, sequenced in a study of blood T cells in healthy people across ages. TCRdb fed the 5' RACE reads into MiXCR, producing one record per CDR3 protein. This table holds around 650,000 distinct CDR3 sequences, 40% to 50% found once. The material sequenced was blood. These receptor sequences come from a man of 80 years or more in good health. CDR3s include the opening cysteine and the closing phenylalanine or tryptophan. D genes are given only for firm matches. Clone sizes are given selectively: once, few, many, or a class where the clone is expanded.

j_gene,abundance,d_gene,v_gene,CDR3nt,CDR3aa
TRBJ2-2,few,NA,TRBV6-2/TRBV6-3,TGTGCCAGCAATCTCTACCGGGAATGGAACACCGGGGAGCTGTTTTTT,CASNLYREWNTGELFF
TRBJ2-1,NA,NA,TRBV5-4,TGTGCCAGCGGAGTGGAGAGCGCCATATACAATGAGCTGTTCTTC,CASGVESAIYNELFF
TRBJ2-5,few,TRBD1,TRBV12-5,TGTGCTAGTGGTTTAGGGCGGACAGGGGATCAAGAGACCCAGTACTTC,CASGLGRTGDQETQYF
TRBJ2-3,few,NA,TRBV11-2,TGTGCCAGCAGCTTAGTTTGGGATGGGACGCAGTATTTT,CASSLVWDGTQYF
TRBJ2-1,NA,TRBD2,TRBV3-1,TGTGCCAGCAGCCAAGGAAGCGGGAGGGCCACCGCCTACAATGAGCAGTTCTTC,CASSQGSGRATAYNEQFF
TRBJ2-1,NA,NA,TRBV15,TGTGCCACCAGCAGTCCCAGCGGGCTTAGATACAATGAGCAGTTCTTC,CATSSPSGLRYNEQFF
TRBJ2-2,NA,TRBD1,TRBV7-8,TGTGCCAGCAGCTTACAGGGGGTAGGGGCCGGGGAGCTGTTTTTT,CASSLQGVGAGELFF
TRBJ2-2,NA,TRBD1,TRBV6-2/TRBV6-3,TGTGCCAGCAGTACGCCGGGACAGGCTACCGGGGAGCTGTTTTTT,CASSTPGQATGELFF
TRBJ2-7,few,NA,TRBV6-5,TGTGCCAGCAAGGGTGAATTACTCTCCTACGAGCAGTACTTC,CASKGELLSYEQYF
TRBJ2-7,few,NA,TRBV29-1,TGCAGCACCAGGGGCGTAAGCTACGAGCAGTACTTC,CSTRGVSYEQYF
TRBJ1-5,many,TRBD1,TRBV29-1,TGCAGCGCTGCCGGACAGGGCGGTCAGCCCCAGCATTTT,CSAAGQGGQPQHF
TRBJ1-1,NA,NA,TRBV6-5,TGTGCCAGCAGGGCTATGAACACTGAAGCTTTCTTT,CASRAMNTEAFF
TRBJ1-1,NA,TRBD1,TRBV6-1,TGTGCCAGCTTCGGGACAGGGGGCGCGTGGACTGAAGCTTTCTTT,CASFGTGGAWTEAFF
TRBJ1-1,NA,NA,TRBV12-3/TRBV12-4,TGTGCCAGCACAGGGGACGTCCTTAGACGCACTGAAGCTTTCTTT,CASTGDVLRRTEAFF
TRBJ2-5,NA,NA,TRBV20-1,TGCAGTGCTAGGGGGACGCCAGAAGAGACCCAGTACTTC,CSARGTPEETQYF
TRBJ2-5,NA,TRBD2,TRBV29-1,TGCAGCGTTGAGGTTCGGGGGGGCCAAGAGACCCAGTACTTC,CSVEVRGGQETQYF
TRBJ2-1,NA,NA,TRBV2,TGTGCCAGCAGGACGAAACGATACTCCGGGCAGGGGCGGGACAATGAGCAGTTCTTC,CASRTKRYSGQGRDNEQFF
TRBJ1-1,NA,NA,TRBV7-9,TGTGCCAGCAGCTTAGTTGGGTGCTCCGAGGGCACTGAAGCTTTCTTT,CASSLVGCSEGTEAFF
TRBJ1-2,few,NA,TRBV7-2,TGTGCCAGCAGCTTAGACTGGGGCTACACCTTC,CASSLDWGYTF
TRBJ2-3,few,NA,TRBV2,TGTGCCAGCAGTGACAGACAACGGGGCACAGATACGCAGTATTTT,CASSDRQRGTDTQYF
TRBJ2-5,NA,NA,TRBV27,TGTGCCAGCAGTTTATTGGGGGCAGGGGAAGAGACCCAGTACTTC,CASSLLGAGEETQYF
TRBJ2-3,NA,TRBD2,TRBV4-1,TGCGCCAGCAGCTCGGGGACTAAATTTTACGAGCAGTATTTT,CASSSGTKFYEQYF
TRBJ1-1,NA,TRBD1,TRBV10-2,TGCGCCAGCAGTGACTCGACAGGGGGGAACACTGAAGCTTTCTTT,CASSDSTGGNTEAFF
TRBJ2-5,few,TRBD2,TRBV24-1,TGTGCCACCAGTGATCCCCGGCTAGCGGAAGAGACCCAGTACTTC,CATSDPRLAEETQYF
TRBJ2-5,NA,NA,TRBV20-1,TGCAGTGCAACCAAAAAAGAGACCCAGTACTTC,CSATKKETQYF
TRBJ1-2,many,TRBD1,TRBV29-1,TGCAGCGTTGGGGACAGGAACTATGGCTACACCTTC,CSVGDRNYGYTF
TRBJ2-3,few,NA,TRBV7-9,TGTGCCAGCAGCTCAAGGCAGGACCGGGATACGCAGTATTTT,CASSSRQDRDTQYF
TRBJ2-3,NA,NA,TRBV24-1,TGTGCCACCAGTGATTTGCTTTTTGGATCAACAGATACGCAGTATTTT,CATSDLLFGSTDTQYF
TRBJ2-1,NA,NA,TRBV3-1,TGTGCCAGCAGCCAAGCTTATCTGACAGTGAATGAGCAGTTCTTC,CASSQAYLTVNEQFF
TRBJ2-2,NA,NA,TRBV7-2,TGTGCCAGCAGACCTCAGGGAACCGGGGAGCTGTTTTTT,CASRPQGTGELFF
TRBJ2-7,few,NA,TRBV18,TGTGCCACCCTAAGAGTTCAGGGAAAATCATACGAGCAGTACTTC,CATLRVQGKSYEQYF
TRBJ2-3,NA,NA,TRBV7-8,TGTGCCAGCAGCCCCCTGGGCGGCCTGACAGATACGCAGTATTTT,CASSPLGGLTDTQYF
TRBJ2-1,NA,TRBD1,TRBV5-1,TGCGCCAGCAGCCCGACTACCGGGACAGGGCTTGAGCAGTTCTTC,CASSPTTGTGLEQFF
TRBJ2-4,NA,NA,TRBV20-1,TGCAGTGCTAGAGCGGCCCTCGAAAGCATTCAGTACTTC,CSARAALESIQYF
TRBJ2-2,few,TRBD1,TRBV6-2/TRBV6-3,TGTGCCAGCAGTTACTCGACAGGGAGCACCGGGGAGCTGTTTTTT,CASSYSTGSTGELFF
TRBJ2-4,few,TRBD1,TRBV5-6,TGTGCCAGCAGCACCCCGGGACAGGGGAAAAACATTCAGTACTTC,CASSTPGQGKNIQYF
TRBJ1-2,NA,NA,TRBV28,TGTGCCAGCAGCCGATCCGGGAACTATGGCTACACCTTC,CASSRSGNYGYTF
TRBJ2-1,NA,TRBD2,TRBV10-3,TGTGCCATCAGGGGACTAGCGGGGGGCACCTACAATGAGCAGTTCTTC,CAIRGLAGGTYNEQFF
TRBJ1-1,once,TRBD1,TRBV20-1,TGCAGTGCTAGAAAGGGACAGAGGATTAACACTGAAGCTTTCTTT,CSARKGQRINTEAFF
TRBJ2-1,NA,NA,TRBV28,TGTGCCAGCAGTTGGGCTAGCTCCTACAATGAGCAGTTCTTC,CASSWASSYNEQFF
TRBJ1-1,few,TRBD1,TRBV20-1,TGCAGTGCTTCTCGGACAGGACCCATGAACACTGAAGCTTTCTTT,CSASRTGPMNTEAFF
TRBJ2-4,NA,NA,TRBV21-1,TGTGCCAGCAGCAACCAAGGTCTGTACTTC,CASSNQGLYF
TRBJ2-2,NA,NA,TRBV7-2,TGTGCCAGCAGCTTAGGTACTGTGACGGCGAACACCGGGGAGCTGTTTTTT,CASSLGTVTANTGELFF
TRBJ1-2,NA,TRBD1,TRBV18,TGTGCCAGCTCACCCACCGGACAGGGGGCGCGTGGCTACACCTTC,CASSPTGQGARGYTF
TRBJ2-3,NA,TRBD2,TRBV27,TGTGCCAGCGGGAGTAGCGGGGGCACAGATACGCAGTATTTT,CASGSSGGTDTQYF
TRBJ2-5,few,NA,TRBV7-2,TGTGCCAGCAGCTTACCCCAGGGCCAAGAGACCCAGTACTTC,CASSLPQGQETQYF
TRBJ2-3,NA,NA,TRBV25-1,TGTGCCAGCACGTGGTCGAATACGCAGTATTTT,CASTWSNTQYF
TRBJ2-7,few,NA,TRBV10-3,TGTGCCATCAGTGAACAGGGATCCCCCTACGAGCAGTACTTC,CAISEQGSPYEQYF
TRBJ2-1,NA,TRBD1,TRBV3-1,TGTGCCAGCAGCCAAGCGTTCGGGACAGGGGACAATGAGCAGTTCTTC,CASSQAFGTGDNEQFF
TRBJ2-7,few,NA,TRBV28,TGTGCCAGCAGTTTTGGACGGGCCTACGAGCAGTACTTC,CASSFGRAYEQYF
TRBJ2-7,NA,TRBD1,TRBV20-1,TGCAGTGCTAGACTGGACAGGGGGGTCCACGAGCAGTACTTC,CSARLDRGVHEQYF
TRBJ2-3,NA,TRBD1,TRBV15,TGTGCCACCAGCCCCCAAGGGGGCCGCACAGATACGCAGTATTTT,CATSPQGGRTDTQYF
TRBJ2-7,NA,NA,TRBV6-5,TGTGCCAGCAGTTTGCCGAACCCAGGGGGAGGGTACGAGCAGTACTTC,CASSLPNPGGGYEQYF